The 2 T cell receptor beta chains in this list originate from one sample, sequenced in a study of OX40 agonist ivuxolimab in advanced cancers. TCRdb's table, derived via immunoSEQ multiplex PCR, lists solely in-frame clones and lacks some. The sample carries about 76,000 clones, 85% recorded once. The sample consisted of CD4+ or CD8+ T cells sorted from blood, taken in a trial of the OX40 agonist ivuxolimab. The source of these receptors is an adult with an advanced solid tumor such as melanoma, head and neck, liver or kidney cancer.

CDR3 bases: TGCGCCAGCAGCTCCCTCCGCGGCGCCGGGGAGCTGTTTTTT. This encodes CASSSLRGAGELFF. V and J are TRBV5-1 and TRBJ2-2; no clear D gene. This CDR3 region has 14 residues. In germline, CDR1 is SGHRS, CDR2 YFSETQ. Trimming removed 3 bases at V and 6 bases at J, with 12 bases between.

This sequence joins TRBV7-2 and TRBJ1-5; D is perhaps TRBD1 (6 bases). CDR3 length equals 16 residues. Germline V CDR1 and CDR2: SGHTA, FQGNSA. Trimming pared 5 bases from V and 0 bases from J, leaving 14 bases between. The CDR3 coding sequence is TGTGCCAGCAGCCTTGGGACAACCTATAGCAATCAGCCCCAGCATTTT. Translated, it gives CASSLGTTYSNQPQHF. The full variable domain, completed using reference TRBV7-2 and TRBJ1-5, is GAGVSQSPSNKVTEKGKDVELRCDPISGHTALYWYRQSLGQGLEFLIYFQGNSAPDKSGLPSDRFSAERTGGSVSTLTIQRTQQEDSAVYLCASSLGTTYSNQPQHFGDGTRLSIL.